The 25 T cell receptor beta chains below all came from one sample that was sequenced in a study of tumor-infiltrating lymphocytes in primary liver carcinoma. Unsorted bulk tissue, roughly 20-34 mg of it, served as the source for co-extraction of RNA and DNA. TCR beta cDNA was reverse-transcribed from approximately 0.45 ug of total RNA. The reaction used a constant-region primer and ProtoScript II reverse transcriptase. Amplification in three nested multiplex PCR rounds with slightly modified ARM-PCR gave rise to TCR beta libraries. TRBV1-TRBV30 forward primers paired with a C-beta reverse primer were used in the first two PCR rounds, which ran approximately 10 cycles each. TCRdb passed the multiplex PCR reads through MiXCR, listing each CDR3 protein once. This sample has 70,000 to 75,000 distinct CDR3 sequences, with roughly three quarters found just once. Sequenced input: liver tumor tissue from sampling region 4. Subset described: tumor region T4, right-lateral pole. These receptors originate from a man aged 40-49 years with primary liver carcinoma and hepatitis B virus infection.

Note on this clonotype: Relative to the germline gene, one junction end is altered; a read error may explain this. CDR3 in DNA: TGTGCCAGCAGCCTGGGGGCAGGGGCATGGAACACCTGGGAGCTGTTTTTT. This codes for CASSLGAGAWNTWELFF. This chain uses TRBV11-3 with TRBJ2-2; TRBD1 is a possible D gene (6 bases). The CDR3 totals 17 residues. CDR1 and CDR2 from the germline V gene are SGHNT and YENEEA. Combining the CDR3 with reference TRBV11-3 and TRBJ2-2 gives the whole variable domain EAGVVQSPRYKIIEKKQPVAFWCNPISGHNTLYWYLQNLGQGPELLIRYENEEAVDDSQLPKDRFSAERLKGVDSTLKIQPAELGDSAVYLCASSLGAGAWNTWELFFGEGSRLTVL.

The V call is TRBV2, the J call TRBJ2-1; TRBD2 aligns across 11 bases. CDR3 length equals 17 residues. Germline CDR1 and CDR2: SNHLY and FYNNEI. With 2 bases clipped from V and 7 bases from J, the junction kept 10 bases outside the gene matches. The CDR3 protein is CASSEPRILAGVNEQFF. The CDR3 DNA is TGTGCCAGCAGTGAACCCCGGATACTAGCGGGAGTTAATGAGCAGTTCTTC.

This clonotype occurred many times. The rearrangement links TRBV5-1 to TRBJ2-3, with 10 nucleotides matching TRBD2. This CDR3 spans 18 amino acids. The germline gives CDR1 SGHRS, CDR2 YFSETQ. The V and J ends lost 1 base and 1 base, in that order; junction bases with no gene match: 9. The chain's CDR3 is CASSLTLAGSTGTDTQYF. The CDR3 DNA is TGCGCCAGCAGCTTGACACTAGCGGGATCCACTGGCACAGATACGCAGTATTTT.

A word on this clonotype: The junction departs from the called germline gene at one end, perhaps through a read error. The V and J genes are TRBV29-1 and TRBJ2-1, with D possibly TRBD2 on 5 matching bases. This CDR3 is 12 amino acids long. Looked up from germline, CDR1 is SQVTM and CDR2 is ANQGSEA. The CDR3: CSVDRESNEQFF. CDR3 nucleotides: TGCAGTGTTGATCGGGAATCCAATGAGCAGTTCTTC.

For this clonotype: This may stem from a read error, because a much larger clone lies one nucleotide away. This chain uses TRBV5-1 with TRBJ2-7; D not certain. CDR3 size: 14 residues. Trimming cost V 5 bases and J 5 bases, with 17 bases left between them. The germline gives CDR1 SGHRS, CDR2 YFSETQ. The DNA of the CDR3 is TGCGCCAGCAGAGAACAGAACATGGGCGACGAGCAGTACTTC. Residues: CASREQNMGDEQYF.

About this clonotype: Being one base from a much bigger clone, this may be a read error. The CDR3 protein is CASSLAQDPYEQYF. DNA for the CDR3: TGTGCCAGCAGCTTAGCCCAGGATCCCTACGAGCAGTACTTC. The chain couples TRBV7-9 to TRBJ2-7; no clear D. This CDR3 region has 14 residues. The V and J ends lost 0 bases and 2 bases respectively, with 8 bases between them. Germline assignment: CDR1 SEHNR and CDR2 FQNEAQ (reference sequence).

This clonotype was counted at least ten times. The chain's CDR3 is CASSMAGGHNEQFF. The CDR3 bases are TGTGCCAGTAGTATGGCTGGAGGTCACAATGAGCAGTTCTTC. This chain joins TRBV19 and TRBJ2-1; tentatively, D is TRBD2 (5 bases). Looked up from germline, CDR1 is LNHDA and CDR2 is SQIVND (reference sequence). V was shortened by 3 bases and J by 5 bases, with 11 bases between the two germline ends. The CDR3 is made up of 14 amino acids.

To note about this clonotype: The junction departs from germline at one end; a sequencing error may be responsible. The chain has TRBV6-5 and TRBJ2-2, with a weak D call TRBD2 (5 bases). Per germline, CDR1 MNHEY and CDR2 SVGAGI. The CDR3 is made up of 17 amino acids. The CDR3 coding sequence is TGTTCCAGCAGTCTTCGCCCACCTGGAGTGAACGCCGGGAAGCTGTTTTTT. It encodes CSSSLRPPGVNAGKLFF.

As to this clonotype: The conserved final phenylalanine or tryptophan is absent from the CDR3, which likely points to a read error. This chain links TRBV29-1 with TRBJ2-3; 8 nucleotides line up with TRBD1. CDR1 is SQVTM and CDR2 is ANQGSEA in the germline V gene. CDR3 length: 13 amino acids. The CDR3 sequence: CSVGRGQRDMQYI. The CDR3 DNA follows: TGCAGCGTTGGCAGGGGGCAGAGAGATATGCAGTATATT.

As concerns this clonotype: A much larger clone lies one base from this, so it may be a read error. J is TRBJ2-2 and V is TRBV6-2 or TRBV6-3; D unresolved. Per the germline V gene, CDR1 is MNHEY and CDR2 is SVGEGT. The CDR3 runs 17 residues. For the CDR3, the DNA is TGTGCCAGCAGTTACAACCCGGCGGATACGAAAACCGGGGAGCTGTTTTTT. Its protein product is CASSYNPADTKTGELFF.

The count of this clonotype is one. Sequence at one end of the junction differs from germline and may be a read error. The rearrangement links TRBV30 to TRBJ2-1; D gene unclear. CDR1 is GTSNPN and CDR2 is SVGIG in the germline V gene (reference sequence). This CDR3 has 16 amino acids. This CDR3 reads CGWSVDPPPAYNEQFF. The CDR3, as DNA: TGTGGCTGGAGTGTGGATCCCCCTCCCGCCTACAATGAGCAGTTCTTC.

As for this clonotype: A read error may explain this, as a much larger clone is one base away. The chain carries TRBV4-2 and TRBJ2-4; possible D gene TRBD2, 6 bases. With 1 base removed from V and 5 bases from J, the gap between germline ends came to 12 bases. The V gene's germline CDR1 is LGHNA and CDR2 YNFKEQ. This CDR3 is 15 amino acids long. CDR3 nucleotide sequence: TGTGCCAGCAGCCAAGTCACGGGAGTGGAAAACATTCAGTACTTC. This sequence encodes CASSQVTGVENIQYF.

In the case of this clonotype: This may arise from a read error, as a much more abundant clone is one base away. The chain joins TRBV30 to TRBJ1-5; D gene unclear. Germline CDR1 GTSNPN, CDR2 SVGIG (reference sequence). Deletions cut 1 base from V and 4 bases from J, with 11 bases between. The CDR3 extends over 14 amino acids. The DNA for the CDR3 is TGTGCCTGGAGTGGACAACTAAGGAATCAGCCCCAGCATTTT. This translates into CAWSGQLRNQPQHF.

This clonotype was picked up a small number of times. A much larger clone lies one base from this, so it may be a read error. The gene calls are TRBV2 and TRBJ2-7; no clear D gene. The CDR3 consists of 13 residues. CDR1 and CDR2 from the germline V gene are SNHLY and FYNNEI. Trimming removed 10 bases from V and 2 bases from J, with 15 bases in between. The CDR3, as DNA: TGTGCCACGACCGACTCCGCAACCTACGAGCAGTACTTC. This gives the protein CATTDSATYEQYF. The variable domain in full, completed from reference TRBV2 and TRBJ2-7, reads EPEVTQTPSHQVTQMGQEVILRCVPISNHLYFYWYRQILGQKVEFLVSFYNNEISEKSEIFDDQFSVERPDGSNFTLKIRSTKLEDSAMYFCATTDSATYEQYFGPGTRLTVT.

Points on this clonotype: A much larger clone is a single base away; this may be a read error. The chain carries TRBV30 and TRBJ1-2; no firm D call. V lost 8 bases and J 2 bases, leaving 15 bases between the germline ends. Germline assignment: CDR1 GTSNPN and CDR2 SVGIG (reference sequence). The CDR3 runs 13 residues. The CDR3, as DNA: TGTGCCGGTTTGTTCTTGGAAAACTATGGCTACACCTTC. This encodes CAGLFLENYGYTF.

Of note for this clonotype: In this CDR3 the conserved last residue, phenylalanine or tryptophan, is missing, so a read error is likely. The genes are TRBV28 and TRBJ2-5; D gene unclear. This CDR3 region has 15 residues. The germline gives CDR1 MDHEN, CDR2 SYDVKM. CDR3 residues: CTSSWPQAAQETQYV. The CDR3 DNA reads TGTACCAGCAGTTGGCCCCAGGCAGCCCAAGAGACCCAGTACGTC.

Comment on this clonotype: The junction differs from germline at one of its ends, possibly a read error. The chain recombines TRBV4-1 with TRBJ2-1, with unresolved D. This CDR3 spans 12 amino acids. The germline CDR1 and CDR2 sequences are MGHRA and YSYEKL. The CDR3 region is CACSQSGTEQFF. CDR3 DNA sequence: TGCGCCTGCAGCCAATCAGGAACCGAGCAATTCTTC.

In its sample, this clonotype was seen many times. The rearrangement joins TRBV10-3 to TRBJ2-1; the D is unclear. This CDR3 comprises 14 residues. Germline-derived CDR1 and CDR2 are ENHRY and SYGVKD. Trimming left V 6 bases short and J 4 bases short, with 13 bases between. The DNA for the CDR3 is TGTGCCATCAGCTCCGAGTTCAGATACAATGAGCAGTTCTTC. The encoded protein is CAISSEFRYNEQFF.

The chain carries TRBV18 and TRBJ1-1; no clear D. Trimming took off 1 base at V and 5 bases at J, with 11 bases between the two ends. This CDR3 region has 14 residues. Germline V gene data show CDR1 as KGHSH and CDR2 as LQKENI. The chain's CDR3 is CASSPQGGGTEAFF. The CDR3, as DNA: TGTGCCAGCTCACCACAGGGAGGCGGAACTGAAGCTTTCTTT.

About this clonotype itself: The CDR3 does not close with the conserved phenylalanine or tryptophan, likely indicating a read error. The chain recombines TRBV11-2 with TRBJ2-2, with 11 bases that match TRBD2. Germline V CDR1 and CDR2: SGHAT, FQNNGV. CDR3 length: 17 amino acids. This chain's CDR3 is CAGSAGLAVSPAGELFL. CDR3 coding DNA: TGTGCCGGCAGTGCGGGACTAGCGGTCTCCCCGGCCGGGGAGCTGTTTCTT.

CDR3 in DNA: TGTGCCAGCAGAACGTACAGAGGAGGCCAAGAGACCCAGTACTTC. Protein: CASRTYRGGQETQYF. The rearrangement uses TRBV12-3 or TRBV12-4 and TRBJ2-5; a possible D gene is TRBD2 (5 bases). V shed 6 bases and J shed 1 base, with 15 bases lying between them. This CDR3 comprises 15 residues.

The sample holds many counts of this clonotype. The V and J genes are TRBV6-1 and TRBJ2-2; TRBD2 is a possible D gene (5 bases). The V gene lost 3 bases and the J gene lost 4 bases, with 12 bases spanning the gap. The CDR3 covers 15 residues. The V gene's germline CDR1 is MNHNS and CDR2 SASEGT. The CDR3 loop reads CASSEELAVTGELFF. The CDR3 DNA sequence: TGTGCCAGCAGTGAGGAGCTAGCAGTCACCGGGGAGCTGTTTTTT.

Worth noting for this clonotype: One end of the junction does not line up with germline, which may come from a read error. The chain uses TRBV6-5 and TRBJ1-1; weak D call: TRBD1 (6 bases). This CDR3 has 13 residues. The germline CDR1 and CDR2 sequences are MNHEY and SVGAGI. The CDR3 DNA follows: TGTGCCAACAGTCACAGGGAGAACACTGAAGCATTCTTT. It translates to CANSHRENTEAFF.

As concerns this clonotype: One end of the junction fails to match germline, which may point to a read error. J is TRBJ2-3 and V is TRBV6-1; D tentatively fits TRBD1 or TRBD2 (5 bases each). The CDR3 loop spans 15 amino acids. Germline lookup yields CDR1 MNHNS and CDR2 SASEGT. CDR3 bases: TGTGTCAGCAGTGAACGGGGCGCGAGCACAGATACGCGGTATTTT. Encoded protein: CVSSERGASTDTRYF.

The CDR3 is CSARRAGLAPADTQYF. The CDR3 nucleotides are TGCAGTGCTAGACGTGCGGGACTAGCGCCCGCAGATACGCAGTATTTT. This sequence joins TRBV20-1 and TRBJ2-3; 10 bases map to TRBD2. The CDR3 totals 16 residues. Germline CDR1 DFQATT, CDR2 SNEGSKA (reference sequence). The J segment lost 4 bases and the V segment lost 2 bases, leaving 9 bases of the junction unmatched.